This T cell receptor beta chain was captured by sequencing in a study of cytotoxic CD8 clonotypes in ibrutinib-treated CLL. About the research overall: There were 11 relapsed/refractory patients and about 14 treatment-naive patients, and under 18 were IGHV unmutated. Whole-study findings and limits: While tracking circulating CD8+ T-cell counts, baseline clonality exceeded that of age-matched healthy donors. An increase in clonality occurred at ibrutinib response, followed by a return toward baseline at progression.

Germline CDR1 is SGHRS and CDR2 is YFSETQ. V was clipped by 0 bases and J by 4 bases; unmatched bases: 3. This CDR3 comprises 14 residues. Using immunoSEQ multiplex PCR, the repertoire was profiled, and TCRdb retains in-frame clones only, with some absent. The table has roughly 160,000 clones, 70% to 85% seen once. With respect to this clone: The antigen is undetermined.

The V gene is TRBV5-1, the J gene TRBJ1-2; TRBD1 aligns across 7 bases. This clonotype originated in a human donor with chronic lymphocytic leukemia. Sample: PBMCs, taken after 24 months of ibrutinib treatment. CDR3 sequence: CASSLAGQSYGYTF. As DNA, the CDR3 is TGCGCCAGCAGCTTGGCGGGACAGAGCTATGGCTACACCTTC.